The following is a TCR beta chain sequence with its context. The target of this receptor is not known. Base qualities were left out, and no much larger clone turns up one base away. Based on the germline V gene, the CDR1 and CDR2 sequences are SGHAT and FQNNGV. Reading from cysteine to phenylalanine, the CDR3 counts 17 amino acids. Solely the CDR3 DNA is kept, with 51 bases framed from the first base. The V end loses 5 bases and the J end loses 9 bases, and a stretch of 23 bases separates them. The data originate from a study of blood T cell repertoires in COVID-19 (dated by TCRdb to the early 2020s). About the investigation overall: Collaborator samples came from the United States, Italy and Spain and covered acute and convalescent phases of COVID-19. The prospective study material was composed of cDNA or gDNA derived from T cells, B-cell-depleted T cells, or PBMCs. The dataset comprised deeply sampled blood TCRbeta repertoires from subjects exposed to, actively infected with, or recovered from COVID-19. The repertoires were released in a freely available public database meant as a resource for research on the immune response to SARS-CoV-2. The samples were drawn from two sources: the first 160 participants of the ongoing ImmuneRACE study, and 1,254 subjects contributed by 6 global collaborators. Sample metadata almost always included a de-identified subject ID, COVID-19 status, age in years and sex. Where available, HLA class I and class II types were obtained from metadata supplied by the sample provider rather than from assay-based typing.

Results and caveats for the whole study, not just this receptor: Clinical and demographic metadata were provided uncurated, with the amount varying by source and participant.

TCRbeta CDR3 regions were amplified from genomic DNA by means of the immunoSEQ Assay, a bias-controlled multiplex PCR. Under the source paper's analysis protocol: Within the assay, amplification of reference gene primers was used to estimate how many nucleated cells each sample contained. To quantify the absolute abundance of each unique TCRbeta CDR3 rearrangement, sequence reads were collapsed and filtered. For each sample, productive Simpson clonality was calculated as the square root of Simpson's diversity index over productive rearrangements. In its TCRdb copy, this immuneACCESS table keeps in-frame sequences only and misses some clones. Where compared with another copy, unresolved V genes explain less than half of these, and the others have no known cause. V, J and clone size are those of that table, while D and trimming were read from the DNA. Present in this sample are 70,000 to 95,000 clones, roughly 88% of which were seen just once. 7.5% to 10% of the sample goes to the ten largest clones.

The collaborating institutions used their own protocols to collect whole blood in K2EDTA tubes. For TCRbeta analysis, collaborators shipped samples in one of three forms: frozen whole blood, isolated PBMCs, or DNA extracted from either of those sample types. This receptor was taken from a woman in her sixties or seventies with acute or convalescent COVID-19. The rearranged segments are TRBV11-2 and TRBJ1-6; TRBD1 could be the D gene, as 6 bases match. Sequenced sample: peripheral blood. CDR3 protein: CASSGSGGAQWISPLHF. The DNA is as follows: TGTGCCAGCAGCGGATCGGGGGGGGCCCAGTGGATTTCACCCCTCCACTTT.